This T cell receptor beta chain was profiled in a study of molecular identifiers for immune sequencing clone quantification. The CDR3 contains 13 residues. Germline V gene lookup returns CDR1 MNHEY and CDR2 SMNVEV (reference sequence). Germline trimming cut 4 bases from V and 3 bases from J; bases unmatched to any gene: 1. This clonotype was recorded a few times. TCRdb fed the PCR reads into MiXCR, producing one record per CDR3 protein. The repertoire holds about 640,000 distinct CDR3 sequences, with 15% to 20% as singletons. The source of this sequence is a human donor in good health. Some libraries in this study had Jurkat cell RNA spiked in. The source material was naive CD8+ T cells from blood, with Jurkat cell RNA spiked in. Stated subset: FACS-sorted CD8+CD4-CCR7+CD45RA+ naive T cells. V and J are TRBV27 and TRBJ1-2; 8 bases fit TRBD1. DNA of the CDR3: TGTGCCAGCAGTTGGGGACAGGACTATGGCTACACCTTC. Translating it yields CASSWGQDYGYTF.